The 13 T cell receptor beta chains below come from one sample, sequenced in a study of blood T cell repertoires in COVID-19 (dated by TCRdb to 2018 to 2021). Libraries were constructed by the immunoSEQ multiplex PCR assay. TCRdb mirrors the immuneACCESS table, restricted to in-frame sequences. Some clones are absent from its copies; in checked studies, under half trace to an unresolved V gene, and the reason for the others is unknown. The sample table contains about 110,000 clones; only one count was recorded for 80% to 90% of them. In total, the top ten clones hold about 2.2% of the sample. Sequencing input: peripheral blood. The receptors originated from a human donor in a cohort sampled during active COVID-19.

V usage is TRBV7-9 and J usage is TRBJ1-2; TRBD1 matches at 7 bases. The CDR3 contains 16 residues. J lost 7 bases, V lost 5 bases, and 16 bases had no gene match. Germline CDR1 SEHNR, CDR2 FQNEAQ (reference sequence). CDR3 residues: CASSLSSGGRSRGYTF. The CDR3 coding sequence is TGTGCCAGCAGCCTTAGTTCAGGGGGAAGGAGCCGTGGCTACACCTTC.

V and J are TRBV2 and TRBJ1-5, with unresolved D. With 2 bases removed from V and 0 bases from J, the gap between germline ends came to 11 bases. In germline, CDR1 is SNHLY, CDR2 FYNNEI. The length of the CDR3 is 16 residues. CDR3 sequence (DNA): TGTGCCAGCAGTGAAATGGGCCGGGGTAGCAATCAGCCCCAGCATTTT. It is translated as CASSEMGRGSNQPQHF.

This clone has only a few counts. This rearrangement joins TRBV6-6 to TRBJ1-3; TRBD1 matches at 9 bases. The V segment lost 9 bases and the J segment 4 bases; nucleotides outside the gene matches: 4. This CDR3 comprises 13 residues. Germline V gene lookup returns CDR1 MNHNY and CDR2 SVGAGI (reference sequence). The CDR3 is CASRDREGNTIYF. As DNA, the CDR3 is TGTGCCAGTCGGGACAGGGAGGGAAACACCATATATTTT.

The chain joins TRBV6-5 to TRBJ1-2; 8 bases match TRBD1. Germline V gives CDR1 MNHEY, CDR2 SVGAGI. The CDR3 totals 15 residues. Germline trimming cut 2 bases from V and 8 bases from J; bases unmatched to any gene: 10. The CDR3 DNA is TGTGCCAGCAGTTACGCTGGACAGGGTTTACGGGGCTACACCTTC. This encodes CASSYAGQGLRGYTF.

The rearrangement uses TRBV2 and TRBJ1-5; D may be TRBD1 (6 bases). Germline assignment: CDR1 SNHLY and CDR2 FYNNEI. The CDR3 sequence is 14 residues long. The V end was cut by 6 bases, the J end by 3 bases, with 12 bases between. Here the CDR3 DNA reads TGTGCCAGCAGCGCAGGACAGCTCAATCAGCCCCAGCATTTT. Translated, it gives CASSAGQLNQPQHF. Full variable domain (remainder filled in from reference TRBV2 and TRBJ1-5): EPEVTQTPSHQVTQMGQEVILRCVPISNHLYFYWYRQILGQKVEFLVSFYNNEISEKSEIFDDQFSVERPDGSNFTLKIRSTKLEDSAMYFCASSAGQLNQPQHFGDGTRLSIL.

The chain employs TRBV19 and TRBJ1-1; tentatively, D is TRBD1 (5 bases). This CDR3 is 17 amino acids long. Germline CDR1 reads LNHDA; CDR2 reads SQIVND (reference sequence). Trimming left V 7 bases short and J 4 bases short, with 25 bases between. This CDR3 is CASNPGGDESWITEAFF. CDR3 DNA: TGTGCCAGTAACCCCGGGGGGGACGAGAGCTGGATCACTGAAGCTTTCTTT. The variable domain in full, completed from reference TRBV19 and TRBJ1-1, reads DGGITQSPKYLFRKEGQNVTLSCEQNLNHDAMYWYRQDPGQGLRLIYYSQIVNDFQKGDIAEGYSVSREKKESFPLTVTSAQKNPTAFYLCASNPGGDESWITEAFFGQGTRLTVV.

This chain uses TRBV19 with TRBJ2-7; 9 bases match TRBD1. Germline CDR1 reads LNHDA; CDR2 reads SQIVND (reference sequence). The V segment lost 8 bases and the J segment 2 bases; nucleotides outside the gene matches: 4. The CDR3 sequence is 13 residues long. The CDR3, as DNA: TGTGCCAGTCGGGACAGGGTAACCTACGAGCAGTACTTC. It yields the protein CASRDRVTYEQYF.

V gene TRBV18 combines with J gene TRBJ1-1; the D is unclear. The CDR3 covers 12 residues. V was shortened by 3 bases and J by 4 bases, with 6 bases between the two germline ends. Germline V gene data show CDR1 as KGHSH and CDR2 as LQKENI. CDR3 loop: CASSPSTTEAFF. DNA for the CDR3: TGTGCCAGCTCACCTAGTACCACTGAAGCTTTCTTT. Full variable domain (remainder filled in from reference TRBV18 and TRBJ1-1): NAGVMQNPRHLVRRRGQEARLRCSPMKGHSHVYWYRQLPEEGLKFMVYLQKENIIDESGMPKERFSAEFPKEGPSILRIQQVVRGDSAAYFCASSPSTTEAFFGQGTRLTVV.

This clone occurred a few times. The rearrangement joins TRBV4-2 to TRBJ2-1; 8 bases are a match to TRBD1. The germline gives CDR1 LGHNA, CDR2 YNFKEQ. The junction had 9 bases not matched to a gene; V was cut back by 7 bases and J by 4 bases. The CDR3 is 15 residues long. The CDR3 DNA is TGTGCCAGCACAACTAACCAGGGGGCTTACAATGAGCAGTTCTTC. This sequence encodes CASTTNQGAYNEQFF.

The gene calls are TRBV2 and TRBJ2-5, with D perhaps matching TRBD2 (7 bases). The germline gives CDR1 SNHLY, CDR2 FYNNEI. The CDR3 consists of 13 residues. Between the trimmed V and J ends, which lost 6 bases and 5 bases, there was a span of 13 bases. CDR3 sequence reads: CASRGGATETQYF. The CDR3 nucleotides are TGTGCCAGCAGGGGGGGGGCGACGGAGACCCAGTACTTC.

The rearrangement joins TRBV18 to TRBJ1-3; D remains ambiguous. Trimming cost V 6 bases and J 2 bases, with 17 bases left between them. This CDR3 is 16 amino acids long. Germline loops: CDR1 KGHSH, CDR2 LQKENI. The DNA of the CDR3 is TGTGCCAGCTCGTCGGGTCTCGTCGGAACTGGAAACACCATATATTTT. Translation: CASSSGLVGTGNTIYF.

The V and J genes are TRBV10-3 and TRBJ1-1; unclear D gene. This CDR3 comprises 11 residues. V shed 6 bases and J shed 3 bases, with 5 bases lying between them. Germline V gene data show CDR1 as ENHRY and CDR2 as SYGVKD. The CDR3 is CAIRADTEAFF. For the CDR3, the DNA is TGTGCCATCAGGGCCGACACTGAAGCTTTCTTT.

CDR3 coding DNA: TGCAGCGGCTGGCAGGACATGGAAAACATTCAGTACTTC. It is translated as CSGWQDMENIQYF. V usage is TRBV29-1 and J usage is TRBJ2-4; the D gene is possibly TRBD1 (5 bases). The CDR3 runs 13 residues. V was pared by 7 bases and J by 5 bases, with 15 bases between. The germline V gene has CDR1 SQVTM and CDR2 ANQGSEA.